This section outlines one TCR beta chain sequence together with its context. The source of the sample is a study of blood T cell repertoires in COVID-19. For the study at large: Spain, Italy and the United States supplied samples that represented acute and convalescent COVID-19. Sources were T cells, B-cell-depleted T cells, or PBMCs; the material itself was cDNA or gDNA.

In the original analysis: Nucleated cell counts were estimated from reference gene primer amplification. Libraries were prepared by immunoSEQ multiplex PCR; TCRdb keeps only in-frame clonotypes and omits some of them. V, J and clone size reflect that table, while D and trimming were determined from the DNA. The sample lists 55,000 to 70,000 clones, about 81% occurring once. The CDR3 is 15 amino acids. V shed 5 bases, J shed 0 bases, and the junction held 4 bases outside the gene matches. The germline CDR1 and CDR2 sequences are SGHTA and FQGTGA. The receptor's source is a man older than 75 with acute or convalescent COVID-19. The rearrangement joins TRBV7-3 to TRBJ2-1, with TRBD2 identical over 7 bases. The specimen was peripheral blood. For the CDR3, the DNA is TGTGCCAGCAGCCAATCGGGGGGCTCCTACAATGAGCAGTTCTTC. The encoded protein is CASSQSGGSYNEQFF.